This T cell receptor beta chain emerged from a study of shared clonotypes between healthy human individuals. On the study more broadly: The cohort had a couple of women and a few men, ages 18 to 49. Researchers assigned three CD4 naive, three CD4 memory, two CD8 naive and one CD8 memory plate to each donor.

Generated by immunoSEQ multiplex PCR, the TCRdb table keeps only in-frame clones and is missing some. The table lists about 610,000 clones, about 96% of them singletons. Cells designated naive CD8 were CD45RO-negative and were positively selected for CCR7, with terminally differentiated effector memory CD45RA+ cells excluded. Each donor was a Caucasian adult residing in Nashville, Tennessee. This clone was counted a few times. Germline V gene data show CDR1 as SNHLY and CDR2 as FYNNEI. Trimming cost V 10 bases and J 1 base; bases outside gene matches: 4. This CDR3 has 12 residues. This clonotype was sampled from a woman in her thirties in good health. The material sequenced was naive CD8+ T cells sorted from blood. The chain carries TRBV2 and TRBJ2-7; 7 bases fit TRBD1. The CDR3 nucleotides are TGTGCCACAAGACAGGGTTCCTACGAGCAGTACTTC. It specifies CATRQGSYEQYF.